The present T cell receptor beta chain was sequenced within a study of control samples from healthy donors and cancer patients. The V and J ends lost 4 bases and 0 bases, in that order; junction bases with no gene match: 18. The length of the CDR3 is 22 residues. Germline values: CDR1 KGHSH, CDR2 LQKENI. Profiled with immunoSEQ multiplex PCR; TCRdb holds only in-frame clones, not every one. Recorded for this sample: around 190,000 clones. The source is a woman in her twenties or thirties in good health. Sequenced input: blood. This chain links TRBV18 with TRBJ1-4, with 12 nucleotides matching TRBD1. CDR3 sequence (DNA): TGTGCCAGCTCACTTTTAACCGGGACAGGGGGCTCTCGTAATGCAACTAATGAAAAACTGTTTTTT. Translated: CASSLLTGTGGSRNATNEKLFF.